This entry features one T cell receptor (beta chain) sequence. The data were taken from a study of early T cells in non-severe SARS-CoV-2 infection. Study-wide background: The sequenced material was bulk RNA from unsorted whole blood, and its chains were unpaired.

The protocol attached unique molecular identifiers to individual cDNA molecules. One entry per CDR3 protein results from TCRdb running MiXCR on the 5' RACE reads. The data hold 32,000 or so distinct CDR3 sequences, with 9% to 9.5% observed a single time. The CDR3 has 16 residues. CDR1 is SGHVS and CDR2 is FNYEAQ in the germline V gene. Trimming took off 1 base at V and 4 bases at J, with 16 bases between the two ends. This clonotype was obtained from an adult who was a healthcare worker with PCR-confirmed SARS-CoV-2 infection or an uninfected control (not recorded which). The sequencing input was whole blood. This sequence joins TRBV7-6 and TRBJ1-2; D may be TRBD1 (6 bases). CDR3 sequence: CASSLGSRTDTYGYTF. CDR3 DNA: TGTGCCAGCAGCTTAGGCTCCCGGACAGACACCTATGGCTACACCTTC.